A single TCR beta chain is shown here with its context. A much larger clone differs from this one at a single base, so this may be a read error. The sample is drawn from a study of T cells in Graves' hyperthyroidism and ophthalmopathy. At the level of the study: Staff took peripheral blood when the initial diagnosis was made, before any treatment began.

The CDR3 regions of TCR beta were amplified from RNA transcripts. When the TCR CDR3 underwent first-round RT-PCR, the HTBI primer set was used. Using its own MiXCR run on the multiplex PCR reads, TCRdb lists one record per CDR3 protein. The top ten hold 15% to 20% of the sample, which has 550,000 to 600,000 distinct CDR3 sequences, about a sixth seen once. Patients were excluded because of uncontrolled infection, other autoimmune disease, pregnancy or lactation. The CDR3 runs 16 residues. From germline, CDR1 is MNHNS and CDR2 SASEGT. Germline trimming cut 6 bases from V and 2 bases from J; bases unmatched to any gene: 12.

The sample taken for sequencing was blood. J is TRBJ2-7 and V is TRBV6-1; 8 bases are a match to TRBD1. The receptor was isolated from a young woman with Graves' hyperthyroidism. The CDR3 loop reads CASRASTGTGPYEQYF. CDR3 DNA sequence: TGTGCCAGCAGGGCCAGCACCGGGACAGGCCCCTACGAGCAGTACTTC.